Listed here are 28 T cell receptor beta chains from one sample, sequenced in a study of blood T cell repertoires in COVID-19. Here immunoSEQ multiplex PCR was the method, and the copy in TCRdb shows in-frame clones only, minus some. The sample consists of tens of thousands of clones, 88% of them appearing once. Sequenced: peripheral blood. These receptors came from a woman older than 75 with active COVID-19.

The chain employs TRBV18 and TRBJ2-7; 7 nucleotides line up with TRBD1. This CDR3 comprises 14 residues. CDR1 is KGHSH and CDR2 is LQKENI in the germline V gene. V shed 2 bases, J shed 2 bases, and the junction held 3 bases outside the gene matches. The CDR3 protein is CASSPATGAYEQYF. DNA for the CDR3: TGTGCCAGCTCACCAGCCACAGGGGCCTACGAGCAGTACTTC.

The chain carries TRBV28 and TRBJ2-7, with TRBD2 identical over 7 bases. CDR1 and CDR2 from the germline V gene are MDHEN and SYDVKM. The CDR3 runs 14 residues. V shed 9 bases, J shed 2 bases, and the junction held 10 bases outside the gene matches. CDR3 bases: TGTGCCAGGTATGGGCGGGAGTGGGCCTACGAGCAGTACTTC. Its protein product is CARYGREWAYEQYF. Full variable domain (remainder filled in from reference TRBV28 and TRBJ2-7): DVKVTQSSRYLVKRTGEKVFLECVQDMDHENMFWYRQDPGLGLRLIYFSYDVKMKEKGDIPEGYSVSREKKERFSLILESASTNQTSMYLCARYGREWAYEQYFGPGTRLTVT.

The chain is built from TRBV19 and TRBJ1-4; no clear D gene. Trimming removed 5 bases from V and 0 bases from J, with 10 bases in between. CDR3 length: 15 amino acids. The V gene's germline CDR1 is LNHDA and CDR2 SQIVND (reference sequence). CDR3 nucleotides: TGTGCCAGTAGTCCCCGGTATGCAACTAATGAAAAACTGTTTTTT. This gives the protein CASSPRYATNEKLFF.

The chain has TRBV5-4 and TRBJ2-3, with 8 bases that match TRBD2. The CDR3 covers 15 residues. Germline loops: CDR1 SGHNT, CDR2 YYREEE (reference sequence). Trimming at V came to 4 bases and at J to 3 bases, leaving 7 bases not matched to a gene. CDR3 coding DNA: TGTGCCAGCAGCCCCGAGATAGCGGGGACAGATACGCAGTATTTT. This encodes CASSPEIAGTDTQYF.

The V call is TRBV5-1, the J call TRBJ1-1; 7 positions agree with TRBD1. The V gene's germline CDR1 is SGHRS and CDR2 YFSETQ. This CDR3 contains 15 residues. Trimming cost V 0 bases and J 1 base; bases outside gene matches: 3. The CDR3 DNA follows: TGCGCCAGCAGCTTGGGGGACAGATGGAACACTGAAGCTTTCTTT. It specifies CASSLGDRWNTEAFF.

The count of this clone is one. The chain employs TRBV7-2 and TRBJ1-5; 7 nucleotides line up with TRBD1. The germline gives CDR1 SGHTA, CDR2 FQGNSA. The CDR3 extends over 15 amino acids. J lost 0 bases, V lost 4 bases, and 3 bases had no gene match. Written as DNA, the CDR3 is TGTGCCAGCAGCTACAGGGGCTATAGCAATCAGCCCCAGCATTTT. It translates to CASSYRGYSNQPQHF.

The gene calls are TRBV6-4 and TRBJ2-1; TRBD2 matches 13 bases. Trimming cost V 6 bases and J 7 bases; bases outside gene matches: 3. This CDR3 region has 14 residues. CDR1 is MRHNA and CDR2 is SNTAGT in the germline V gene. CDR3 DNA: TGTGCCAGCAGCGGGACTAGCGGGGTAAATGAGCAGTTCTTC. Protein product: CASSGTSGVNEQFF.

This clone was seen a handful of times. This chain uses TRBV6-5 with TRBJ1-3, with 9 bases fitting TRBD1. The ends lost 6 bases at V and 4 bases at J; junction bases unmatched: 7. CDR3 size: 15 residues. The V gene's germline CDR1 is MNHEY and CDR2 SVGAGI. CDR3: CASRRDREGGNTIYF. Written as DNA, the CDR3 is TGTGCCAGCAGAAGGGACAGGGAGGGGGGAAACACCATATATTTT.

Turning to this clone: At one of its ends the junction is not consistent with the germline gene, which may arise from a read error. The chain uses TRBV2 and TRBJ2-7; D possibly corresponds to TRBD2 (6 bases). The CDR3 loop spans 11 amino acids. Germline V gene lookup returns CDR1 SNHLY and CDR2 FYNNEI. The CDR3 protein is CASSDTTFGLF. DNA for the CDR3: TGTGCCAGCAGTGATACAACCTTCGGACTATTC.

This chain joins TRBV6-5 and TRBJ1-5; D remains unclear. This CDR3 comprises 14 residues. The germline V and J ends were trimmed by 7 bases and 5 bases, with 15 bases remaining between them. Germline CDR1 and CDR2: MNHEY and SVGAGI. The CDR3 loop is CASMGRAGDQPQHF. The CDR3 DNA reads TGTGCCAGCATGGGGAGGGCAGGTGATCAGCCCCAGCATTTT.

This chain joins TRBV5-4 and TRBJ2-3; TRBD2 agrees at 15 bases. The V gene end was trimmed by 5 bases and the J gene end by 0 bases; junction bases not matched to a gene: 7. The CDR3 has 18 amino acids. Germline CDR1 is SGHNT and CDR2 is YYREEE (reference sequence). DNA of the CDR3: TGTGCCAGCAGTGGACTAGCGGGAGGGCGGATTAGCACAGATACGCAGTATTTT. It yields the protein CASSGLAGGRISTDTQYF.

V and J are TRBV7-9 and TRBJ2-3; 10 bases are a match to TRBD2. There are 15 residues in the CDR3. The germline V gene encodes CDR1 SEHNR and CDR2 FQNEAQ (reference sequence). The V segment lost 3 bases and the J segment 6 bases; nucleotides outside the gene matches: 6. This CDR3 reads CASSLASGSKDTQYF. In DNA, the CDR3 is TGTGCCAGCAGCTTGGCTAGCGGGAGTAAGGATACGCAGTATTTT. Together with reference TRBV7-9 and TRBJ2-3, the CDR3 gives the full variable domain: DTGVSQNPRHKITKRGQNVTFRCDPISEHNRLYWYRQTLGQGPEFLTYFQNEAQLEKSRLLSDRFSAERPKGSFSTLEIQRTEQGDSAMYLCASSLASGSKDTQYFGPGTRLTVL.

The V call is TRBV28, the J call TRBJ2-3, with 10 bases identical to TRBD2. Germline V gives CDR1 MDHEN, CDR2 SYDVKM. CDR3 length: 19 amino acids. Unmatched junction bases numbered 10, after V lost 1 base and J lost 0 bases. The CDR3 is CASSLSTGPAGGSTDTQYF. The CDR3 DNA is TGTGCCAGCAGTTTATCTACCGGCCCAGCGGGGGGGAGCACAGATACGCAGTATTTT. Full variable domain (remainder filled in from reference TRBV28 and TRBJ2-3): DVKVTQSSRYLVKRTGEKVFLECVQDMDHENMFWYRQDPGLGLRLIYFSYDVKMKEKGDIPEGYSVSREKKERFSLILESASTNQTSMYLCASSLSTGPAGGSTDTQYFGPGTRLTVL.

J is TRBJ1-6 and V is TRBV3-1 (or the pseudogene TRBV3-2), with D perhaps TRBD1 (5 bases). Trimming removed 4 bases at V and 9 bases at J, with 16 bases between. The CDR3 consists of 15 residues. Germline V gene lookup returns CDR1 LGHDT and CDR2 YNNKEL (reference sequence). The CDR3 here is CASSRSDSKSSPLHF. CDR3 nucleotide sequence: TGTGCCAGCAGCCGATCAGACAGCAAGAGTTCACCCCTCCACTTT.

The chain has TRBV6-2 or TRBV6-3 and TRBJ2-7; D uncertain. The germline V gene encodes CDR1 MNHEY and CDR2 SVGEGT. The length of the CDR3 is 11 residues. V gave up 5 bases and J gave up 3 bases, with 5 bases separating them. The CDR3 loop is CASSQNYEQYF. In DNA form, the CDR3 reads TGTGCCAGCAGTCAAAACTACGAGCAGTACTTC.

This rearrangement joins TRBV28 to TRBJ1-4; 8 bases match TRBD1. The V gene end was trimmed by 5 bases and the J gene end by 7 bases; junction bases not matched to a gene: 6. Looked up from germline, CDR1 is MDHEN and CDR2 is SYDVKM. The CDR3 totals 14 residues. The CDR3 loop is CASSPTGEGEKLFF. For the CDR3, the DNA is TGTGCCAGCAGTCCGACAGGGGAGGGTGAAAAACTGTTTTTT.

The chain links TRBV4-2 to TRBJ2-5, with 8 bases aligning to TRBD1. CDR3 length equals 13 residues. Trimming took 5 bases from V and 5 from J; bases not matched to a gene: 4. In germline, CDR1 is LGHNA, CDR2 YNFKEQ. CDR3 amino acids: CASSLDRGETQYF. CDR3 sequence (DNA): TGTGCCAGCAGCTTAGACAGGGGCGAGACCCAGTACTTC.

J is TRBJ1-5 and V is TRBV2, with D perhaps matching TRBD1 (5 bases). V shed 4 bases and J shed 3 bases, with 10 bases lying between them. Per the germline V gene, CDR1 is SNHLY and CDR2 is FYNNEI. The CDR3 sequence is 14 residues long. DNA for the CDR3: TGTGCCAGCAGTGGAAGACAGCCCAATCAGCCCCAGCATTTT. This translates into CASSGRQPNQPQHF.

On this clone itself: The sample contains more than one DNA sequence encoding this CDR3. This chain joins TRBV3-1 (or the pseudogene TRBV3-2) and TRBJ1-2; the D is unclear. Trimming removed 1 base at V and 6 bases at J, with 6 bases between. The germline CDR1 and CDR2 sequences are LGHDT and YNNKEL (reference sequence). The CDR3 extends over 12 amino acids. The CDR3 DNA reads TGTGCCAGCAGCCAAGTAACAGATGGCTACACCTTC. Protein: CASSQVTDGYTF.

The CDR3 sequence: CASSPTRTGGGNEQFF. The DNA of the CDR3 is TGTGCCAGCTCACCGACTCGGACAGGGGGTGGCAATGAGCAGTTCTTC. The genes are TRBV18 and TRBJ2-1; TRBD1 agrees at 10 bases. The CDR3 covers 16 residues. CDR1 KGHSH and CDR2 LQKENI come from the germline V gene. V was clipped by 3 bases and J by 6 bases; unmatched bases: 8.

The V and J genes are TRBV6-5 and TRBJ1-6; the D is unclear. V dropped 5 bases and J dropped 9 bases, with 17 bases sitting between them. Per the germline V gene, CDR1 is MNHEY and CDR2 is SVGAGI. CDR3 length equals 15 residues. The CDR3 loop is CASSLYAGGISPLHF. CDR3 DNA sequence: TGTGCCAGCAGTCTTTACGCGGGAGGGATTTCACCCCTCCACTTT.

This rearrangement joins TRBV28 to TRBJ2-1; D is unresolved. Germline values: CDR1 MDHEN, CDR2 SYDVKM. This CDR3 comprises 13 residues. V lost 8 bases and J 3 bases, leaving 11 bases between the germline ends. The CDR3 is CASHQSDYNEQFF. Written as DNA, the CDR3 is TGTGCCAGCCACCAGAGCGACTACAATGAGCAGTTCTTC.

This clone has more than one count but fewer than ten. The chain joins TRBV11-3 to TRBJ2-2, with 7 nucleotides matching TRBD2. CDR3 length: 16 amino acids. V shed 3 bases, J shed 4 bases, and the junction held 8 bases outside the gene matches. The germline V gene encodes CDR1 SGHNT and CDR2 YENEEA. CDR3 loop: CASSFRGSSGTGELFF. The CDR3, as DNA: TGTGCCAGCAGCTTCCGCGGGAGTTCGGGCACCGGGGAGCTGTTTTTT.

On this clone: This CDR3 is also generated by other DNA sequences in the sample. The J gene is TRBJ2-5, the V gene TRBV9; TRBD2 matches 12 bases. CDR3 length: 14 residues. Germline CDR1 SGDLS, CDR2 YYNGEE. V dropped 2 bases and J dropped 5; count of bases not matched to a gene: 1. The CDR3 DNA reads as TGTGCCAGCAGCGTGGGACTAGCGGGTGAGACCCAGTACTTC. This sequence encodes CASSVGLAGETQYF.

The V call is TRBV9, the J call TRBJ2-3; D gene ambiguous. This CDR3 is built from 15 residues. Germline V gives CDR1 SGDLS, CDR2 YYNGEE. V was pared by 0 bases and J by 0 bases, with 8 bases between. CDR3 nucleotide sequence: TGTGCCAGCAGCGTAGTTGATACTAGCACAGATACGCAGTATTTT. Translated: CASSVVDTSTDTQYF.

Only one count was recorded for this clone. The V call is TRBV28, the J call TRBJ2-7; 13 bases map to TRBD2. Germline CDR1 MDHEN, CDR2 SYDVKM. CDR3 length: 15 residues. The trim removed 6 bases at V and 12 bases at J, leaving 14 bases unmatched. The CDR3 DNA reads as TGTGCCAGCAGCCCCGGGACTAGCGGGAAATTGTCCTCGTACTTC. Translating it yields CASSPGTSGKLSSYF.

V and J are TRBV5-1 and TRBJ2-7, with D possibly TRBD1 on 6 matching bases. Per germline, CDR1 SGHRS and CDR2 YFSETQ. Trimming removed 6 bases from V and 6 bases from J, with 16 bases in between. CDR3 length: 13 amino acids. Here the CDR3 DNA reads TGCGCCAGCAATCAGGGGAGCAAGGGCGAGCAGTACTTC. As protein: CASNQGSKGEQYF.

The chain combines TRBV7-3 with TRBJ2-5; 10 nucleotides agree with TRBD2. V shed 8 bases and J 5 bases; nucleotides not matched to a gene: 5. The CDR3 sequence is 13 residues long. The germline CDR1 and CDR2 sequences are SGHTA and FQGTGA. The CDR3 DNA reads TGTGCCAGCGGTGATAGCGGGAGGGAGACCCAGTACTTC. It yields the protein CASGDSGRETQYF.